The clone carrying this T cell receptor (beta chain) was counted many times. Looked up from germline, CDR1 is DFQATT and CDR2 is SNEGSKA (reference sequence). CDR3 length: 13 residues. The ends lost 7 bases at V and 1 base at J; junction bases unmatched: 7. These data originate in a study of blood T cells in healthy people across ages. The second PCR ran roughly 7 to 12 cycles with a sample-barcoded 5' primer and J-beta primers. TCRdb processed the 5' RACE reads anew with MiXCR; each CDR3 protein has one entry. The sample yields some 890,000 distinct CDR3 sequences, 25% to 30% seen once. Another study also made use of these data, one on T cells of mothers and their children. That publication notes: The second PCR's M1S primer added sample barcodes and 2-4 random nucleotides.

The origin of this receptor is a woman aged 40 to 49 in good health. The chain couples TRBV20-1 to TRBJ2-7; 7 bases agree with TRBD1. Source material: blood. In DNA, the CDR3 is TGCAGTGTCACGGGCAGGGGGTCCTACGAGCAGTACTTC. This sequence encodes CSVTGRGSYEQYF.